Sequencing of this T cell receptor (beta chain) was carried out in a study of OX40 agonist ivuxolimab in advanced cancers. Describing the broader study: Ivuxolimab was an agonistic, fully human IgG2 monoclonal antibody directed against OX40 (CD134), a costimulatory receptor. Among the roughly 50 dose-escalation patients, some 20 had hepatocellular carcinoma, 15 or so melanoma, 9 renal cell carcinoma and 9 head and neck cancer. Peripheral TCRbeta sequencing was intended to test whether TCR sequence diversity was altered and clonal T-cell expansion was caused by ivuxolimab. Intravenous ivuxolimab was administered to patients every 2 weeks at six dose levels: 0.01, 0.1, 0.3, 1.5, 3 and 10 mg/kg. Partial responses occurred in three dose-escalation patients: two with cutaneous melanoma and one with hepatocellular carcinoma. In the dose-escalation cohort, 82.7% of patients were male, and the mean age was around 60 years, with a range of about 23 to 90. The monotherapy dose-escalation portion (N ≈ 52 patients) of the phase I ivuxolimab trial is reported in the paper. Patients were allowed to have had prior anti-PD-1, anti-PD-L1 or anti-CTLA-4 therapy, and 40% of the dose-escalation patients had previously received checkpoint inhibitors. What the work shows at the level of the full study, not this receptor alone: Low levels of normalized T-cell clonal expansion were also seen in some patients who did not respond. In the 0.1-3.0 mg/kg groups, partial responders were among the patients with the lowest normalized peripheral clonal expansion, particularly in CD8+ T cells. At doses of 0.1 to 3.0 mg/kg, clonal expansion of both CD4+ and CD8+ T cells in blood was seen between baseline and week 6. The antigen specificity of the clonally expanded peripheral T cells was not determined. On average, CD8+ T cells showed more expanded clones than CD4+ T cells after ivuxolimab.

To sequence the TCRbeta CDR3 region, genomic DNA was isolated from the sorted cells. TCRbeta CDR3 regions were sequenced using the immunoSEQ Assay. TCRdb provides this immuneACCESS table in a form limited to in-frame rearrangements. Some clones are lacking; in checked studies, under half of them reflect an unresolved V gene, and why the rest are absent is not known. The sample table lists under 65,000 clones, 85% of them with a count of one. The biggest ten clones account for over 20% of the sample. In the case of this clone: Its target antigen remains unknown. There are no base qualities to consult, and no much larger clone falls within one base.

From the cysteine up to the phenylalanine, the CDR3 has a length of 11 residues. CDR3 DNA only is kept here, 33 bases in frame from base 1. From the germline V gene (reference sequence), CDR1 is GTSNPN and CDR2 is SVGIG. Cut back by 1 base and 7 bases, the V and J ends lie 8 bases apart. Patients with a history of autoimmune disease or receiving systemic immunosuppression were excluded from the trial. Peripheral blood for TCR sequencing was drawn from every dose cohort at baseline, at cycle 4 day 1 and at cycle 7 day 1. Samples were obtained from an open-label, multicenter, first-in-human phase I dose-escalation trial of ivuxolimab. Adults with locally advanced or metastatic melanoma, renal cell carcinoma, hepatocellular carcinoma or head and neck squamous cell carcinoma were enrolled in the trial. Before TCR sequencing, CD4+ T cells and CD8+ T cells were sorted from peripheral blood as separate populations.

This receptor was taken from an adult with an advanced solid tumor such as melanoma, head and neck, liver or kidney cancer. The chain is encoded by TRBV30 joined to TRBJ2-7, with TRBD2 perhaps the D gene, on 5 matching bases. Specimen: CD4+ or CD8+ T cells sorted from blood, collected in a trial of the OX40 agonist ivuxolimab. The CDR3 reads as follows: CAWSGPGEQYF. At the DNA level, the sequence is TGTGCCTGGAGTGGGCCGGGGGAGCAGTACTTC.